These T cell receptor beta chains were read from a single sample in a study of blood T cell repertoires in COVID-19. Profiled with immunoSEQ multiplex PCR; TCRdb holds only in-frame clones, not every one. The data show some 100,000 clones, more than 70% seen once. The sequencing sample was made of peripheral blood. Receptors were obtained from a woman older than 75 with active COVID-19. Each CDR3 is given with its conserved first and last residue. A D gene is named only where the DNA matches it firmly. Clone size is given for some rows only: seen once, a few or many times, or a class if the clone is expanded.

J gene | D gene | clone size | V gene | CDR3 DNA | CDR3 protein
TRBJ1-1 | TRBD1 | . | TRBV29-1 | TGCAGCGGGCACGGACAGGGACCCACTGAAGCTTTCTTT | CSGHGQGPTEAFF
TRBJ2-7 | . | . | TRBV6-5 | TGTGCCAGCATAGGGTGGGAAAAGGGGTACGAGCAGTACTTC | CASIGWEKGYEQYF
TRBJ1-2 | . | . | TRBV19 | TGTGCCAGTAGTATACCAGGTATCTATGGCTACACCTTC | CASSIPGIYGYTF
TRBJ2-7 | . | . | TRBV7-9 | TGTGCCAGCAGCTTAATGGGAGTTCGGGAGCAGTACTTC | CASSLMGVREQYF
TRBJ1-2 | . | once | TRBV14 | TGTGCCAGCAGCCAAGATCTCAGGTGGAACGGTGGCTACACCTTC | CASSQDLRWNGGYTF
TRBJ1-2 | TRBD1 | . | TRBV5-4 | TGTGCCAGCAGCTTGAATCAGGGACAGAATGGCTACACCTTC | CASSLNQGQNGYTF
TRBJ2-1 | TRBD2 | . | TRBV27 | TGTGCCAGCAGCGAATGGCGGGGGAGCTCCTACAATGAGCAGTTCTTC | CASSEWRGSSYNEQFF
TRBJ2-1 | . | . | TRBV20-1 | TGCAGTGCTAGTCCTAGCGCGGGTTCCTACAATGAGCAGTTCTTC | CSASPSAGSYNEQFF
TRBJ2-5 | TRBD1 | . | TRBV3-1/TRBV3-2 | TGTGCCAGCAGTCAAACAGGGGGCGGGGAGACCCAGTACTTC | CASSQTGGGETQYF
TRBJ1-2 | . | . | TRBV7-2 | TGTGCCAGCAGCTCACCGGGACGCGGGAATGGCTACACCTTC | CASSSPGRGNGYTF
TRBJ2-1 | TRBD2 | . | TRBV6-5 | TGTGCCAGCAGGCCCCTAGCGGGAGGCTACAATGAGCAGTTCTTC | CASRPLAGGYNEQFF
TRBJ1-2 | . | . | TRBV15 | TGTGCCACCAGCAGAGAGGGACCCGGGAGTGGCTACACCTTC | CATSREGPGSGYTF
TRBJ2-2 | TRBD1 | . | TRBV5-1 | TGCGCCAGCAGCTTGGTAGGGGGCGCGTACACCGGGGAGCTGTTTTTT | CASSLVGGAYTGELFF
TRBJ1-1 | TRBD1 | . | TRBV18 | TGTGCCAGCTCACCAAAACGACAGGGGAGGGACACTGAAGCTTTCTTT | CASSPKRQGRDTEAFF
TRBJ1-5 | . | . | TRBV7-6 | TGTGCCAGCAGCCAAAACCTAGATCAGCCCCAGCATTTT | CASSQNLDQPQHF
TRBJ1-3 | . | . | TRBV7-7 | TGTGCTAGCCCGTTTGGCCCCATATATTTT | CASPFGPIYF
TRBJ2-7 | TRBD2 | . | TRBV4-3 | TGCGCCAGCAGCCAACGGAAACTAGCGGGAGGGCCCTACGAGCAGTACTTC | CASSQRKLAGGPYEQYF
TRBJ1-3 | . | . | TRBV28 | TGTGCCAGCAGTTCCGGGTATAGTGGAAACACCATATATTTT | CASSSGYSGNTIYF
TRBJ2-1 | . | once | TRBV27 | TGTGCCAGCAGTTTATCGTGGGGCCGCGAGCAGTTCTTC | CASSLSWGREQFF
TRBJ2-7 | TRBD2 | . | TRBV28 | TGTGCCAGCAGTCGCGGGGGAGAGCAGTACTTC | CASSRGGEQYF
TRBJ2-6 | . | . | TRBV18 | TGTGCCAGCTCACCAACTAGGTCTGGGGCCAACGTCCTGACTTTC | CASSPTRSGANVLTF
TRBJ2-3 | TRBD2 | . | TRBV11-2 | TGTGCCAGCAGCTTGGTAGGGGCTAGCGGGGGCCATACGCAGTATTTT | CASSLVGASGGHTQYF
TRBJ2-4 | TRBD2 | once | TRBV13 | TGTGCCAGCAGCCAAGGACTAGCGGAAAAAAACATTCAGTACTTC | CASSQGLAEKNIQYF
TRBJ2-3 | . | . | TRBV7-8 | TGTGCCACCTCGGGACTCAGAAGCACAGATACGCAGTATTTT | CATSGLRSTDTQYF
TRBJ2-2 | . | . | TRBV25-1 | TGTGCCAGCAGTGCCGGACTAAAGAACACCGGGGAGCTGTTTTTT | CASSAGLKNTGELFF
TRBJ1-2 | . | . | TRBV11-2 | TGTGCCAGCAGCTTAGCCAGGGCTCACTATGGCTACACCTTC | CASSLARAHYGYTF
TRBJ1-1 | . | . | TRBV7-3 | TGTGCCAGCAGCTTAAACAGGAACACTGAAGCTTTCTTT | CASSLNRNTEAFF
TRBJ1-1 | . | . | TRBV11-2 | TGTGCCAGCACCAGGGTGATGAACACTGAAGCTTTCTTT | CASTRVMNTEAFF
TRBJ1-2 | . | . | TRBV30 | TGTGCCTGGAGTGTACAGGCGGAAGGCTACACCTTC | CAWSVQAEGYTF
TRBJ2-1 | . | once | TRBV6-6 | TGTGCCAGCAGTTATCGGACTGAGTACAATGAGCAGTTCTTC | CASSYRTEYNEQFF
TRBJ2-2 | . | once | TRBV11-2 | TGTGCCAGCAGCTTAGGACCCTCCGGGGGCACCGGGGAGCTGTTTTTT | CASSLGPSGGTGELFF
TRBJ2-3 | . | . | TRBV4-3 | TGCGCCAGCAGCCAAGGAGACATCCGCACAGATACGCAGTATTTT | CASSQGDIRTDTQYF
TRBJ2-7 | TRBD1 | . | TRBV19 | TGTGCCAGTCGACAGGGCTCGGGAGAGCAGTACTTC | CASRQGSGEQYF
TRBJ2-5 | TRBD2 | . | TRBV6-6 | TGTGCCAGCAGTTACACCTTAGCGGGATCGGAGACCCAGTACTTC | CASSYTLAGSETQYF
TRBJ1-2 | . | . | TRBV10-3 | TGTGCCATCAGTGAGCCGGGGGGCAGTCAGTATGGCTACACCTTC | CAISEPGGSQYGYTF
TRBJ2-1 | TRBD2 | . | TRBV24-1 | TGTGCCACCAGTGACCAGCTAGCGGCCACCTACAATGAGCAGTTCTTC | CATSDQLAATYNEQFF
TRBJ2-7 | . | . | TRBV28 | TGTGCCAGCAGTTTACGACAGGTCTCCTACGAGCAGTACTTC | CASSLRQVSYEQYF
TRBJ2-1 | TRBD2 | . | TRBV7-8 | TGTGCCAGCAGCTCGTTAGCGGGAGGGCCGGTCGAGCAGTTCTTC | CASSSLAGGPVEQFF
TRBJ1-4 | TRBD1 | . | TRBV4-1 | TGCGCCAGCAGCCCACACCCGCAGGGGGCAGTGACTAATGAAAAACTGTTTTTT | CASSPHPQGAVTNEKLFF
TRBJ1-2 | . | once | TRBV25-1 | TGTGCCAGCAGTGACCTACAAACGGCAGGCCTCGGCTACACCTTC | CASSDLQTAGLGYTF
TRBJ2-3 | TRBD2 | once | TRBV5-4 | TGTGCCAGCAACCCCCCTCGGGGGGAGGGCCGAGATACGCAGTATTTT | CASNPPRGEGRDTQYF
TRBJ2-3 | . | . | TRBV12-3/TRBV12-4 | TGTGCCAGCAGCCCCCAACTCCCAGATACGCAGTATTTT | CASSPQLPDTQYF
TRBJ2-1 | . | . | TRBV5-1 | TGCGCCAGCAGCTTCCCCCGGGAGCCCAATGAGCAGTTCTTC | CASSFPREPNEQFF
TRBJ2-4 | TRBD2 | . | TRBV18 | TGTGCCAGCTCATCACTGGGACTAGCGGGGACTACAGCCAAAAACATTCAGTACTTC | CASSSLGLAGTTAKNIQYF
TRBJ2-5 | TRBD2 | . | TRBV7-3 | TGTGCCAGCAGCATATCGGGGACTAGCGGACAAGAGACCCAGTACTTC | CASSISGTSGQETQYF
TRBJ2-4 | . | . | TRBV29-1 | TGCAGCGTTGTGGGGCAGGTTGTGAACATTCAGTACTTC | CSVVGQVVNIQYF